A selection of T cell receptor beta chains follows, all from one sample in a study of T-cell reconstitution after alpha-beta-depleted transplantation in children. TCRdb called the PCR reads again in MiXCR, with one record for every CDR3 protein. The data contain approximately 350,000 distinct CDR3 sequences, roughly 17% of them singletons. The input for sequencing was PBMCs, mostly from graft donor cells, taken 360 days after TCRalphabeta/CD19-depleted stem cell transplant. These receptors were obtained from a male patient under 10 years old who had a stem cell transplant for acute lymphoblastic leukemia, so the T cells may come from the graft donor. The CDR3 runs from the conserved cysteine through the conserved F or W. A D gene is named only where the DNA matches it firmly. Not every row has a clone size; where given, it reads once, few, many or a size class.

D	V	J	size	DNA	CDR3
.	TRBV29-1	TRBJ2-5	few	TGCAGCGTTGAAGATCGGAGTTTAGCGGTAGAGACCCAGTACTTC	CSVEDRSLAVETQYF
.	TRBV6-1	TRBJ1-5	many	TGTGCCAGCAGTGGCCAGGGTTGGCCTAGCAATCAGCCCCAGCATTTT	CASSGQGWPSNQPQHF
TRBD2	TRBV29-1	TRBJ2-7	few	TGCAGCGTCCCTCGGGTAGCGGGAGGTTCCTACGAGCAGTACTTC	CSVPRVAGGSYEQYF
.	TRBV4-1	TRBJ2-3	.	TGCGCCAGCAGTATGGGGGGCACATATACGCAGTATTTT	CASSMGGTYTQYF
.	TRBV20-1	TRBJ1-1	.	TGCAGTGCTAGAGGAGTAGGGGTGGGACTGGGTAAGGGGGACACTGAAGCTTTCTTT	CSARGVGVGLGKGDTEAFF
TRBD2	TRBV11-2	TRBJ2-6	.	TGTGCCAGCAGTCAGACTAGCGGGAGGGCCTCCCTCTCTGGGGCCAACGTCCTGACTTTC	CASSQTSGRASLSGANVLTF
TRBD1	TRBV20-1	TRBJ2-3	.	TGCAGTGCGAATGTAGGACAGGGGAGCACAGATACGCAGTATTTT	CSANVGQGSTDTQYF
.	TRBV7-2	TRBJ2-2	few	TGTGCCAGCAGCCCGTATTTCGGGGACACCGGGGAGCTGTTTTTT	CASSPYFGDTGELFF
.	TRBV20-1	TRBJ2-1	.	TGCAGTGCTAGCTGGGACTTCAGATACAATGAGCAGTTCTTC	CSASWDFRYNEQFF
TRBD1	TRBV12-3/TRBV12-4	TRBJ2-7	once	TGTGCCAGCAGACCGGACAGGGCGCACGAGCAGTACTTC	CASRPDRAHEQYF
TRBD1	TRBV4-1	TRBJ1-6	few	TGCGCCAGCAGCCAAGATGATGGGACAGGGTTCATCGTCCTCCACTTT	CASSQDDGTGFIVLHF
.	TRBV20-1	TRBJ1-1	.	TGCAGTGCTAATGGGCCAGGATTCTCGAACACTGAAGCTTTCTTT	CSANGPGFSNTEAFF
.	TRBV5-1	TRBJ2-5	few	TGCGCCAGCAGCCCGGGCCGGGGGCAAGAGACCCAGTACTTC	CASSPGRGQETQYF
.	TRBV20-1	TRBJ2-7	.	TGCAGTGCCGTGGGGTACGCAGGGCCCTACGAGCAGTACTTC	CSAVGYAGPYEQYF
.	TRBV6-6	TRBJ2-2	.	TGTGCCAGCAGTTTCACAGTCACCGGGGAGCTGTTTTTT	CASSFTVTGELFF
TRBD2	TRBV12-3/TRBV12-4	TRBJ2-7	few	TGTGCCAGCAATTCGGGAGGCTACGAGCAGTACTTC	CASNSGGYEQYF
.	TRBV21-1	TRBJ2-3	.	TGTGCCAGCAGCAAAGCGGGAGAAGAGACAGATACGCAGTATTTT	CASSKAGEETDTQYF
.	TRBV7-3	TRBJ2-5	many	TGTGCCAGCAGCTTAACGGGAGTTCGGGAGACCCAGTACTTC	CASSLTGVRETQYF
.	TRBV4-3	TRBJ2-7	many	TGCGCCAGCAGCCAAGATCGAGGGGAGGTCGAGCAGTACTTC	CASSQDRGEVEQYF
.	TRBV4-3	TRBJ1-4	.	TGCGCCAGCAGCCCCACACAGGGCTTTCGTGAAAAACTGTTTTTT	CASSPTQGFREKLFF
.	TRBV12-3/TRBV12-4	TRBJ2-1	few	TGTGCCAGCAGTTTGACACTAGCAAGTGAGCAGTTCTTC	CASSLTLASEQFF
.	TRBV9	TRBJ2-7	few	TGTGCCAGCAGCGTAGTTAACGGGGTGGGCGAGCAGTACTTC	CASSVVNGVGEQYF
.	TRBV5-4	TRBJ2-7	few	TGTGCCAGCAGCTCTGGAGGAGTGTCCTACGAGCAGTACTTC	CASSSGGVSYEQYF
.	TRBV20-1	TRBJ1-5	.	TGCAGTGCCACAACCCAGGAGCCTAATCAGCCCCAGCATTTT	CSATTQEPNQPQHF
.	TRBV11-1	TRBJ1-6	.	TGTGCCAGCAGCGCCCGCCGCCCCGGAGGCCAATCCGCTTCACCCCTCCACTTT	CASSARRPGGQSASPLHF
.	TRBV12-3/TRBV12-4	TRBJ1-5	.	TGTGCCAGCAGTTTACGGCGCAGGGAAAGCAATCAGCCCCAGCATTTT	CASSLRRRESNQPQHF
TRBD2	TRBV4-2	TRBJ2-7	.	TGTGCCAGCAGCCAAGATACAGCGGGAGCCCTAGACGAGCAGTACTTC	CASSQDTAGALDEQYF
.	TRBV19	TRBJ2-3	few	TGTGCCAGTAGCACTCGGGGAGATACGCAGTATTTT	CASSTRGDTQYF
.	TRBV4-1	TRBJ2-7	many	TGCGCCAGCAGCCGGGACCACTCCTACGAGCAGTACTTC	CASSRDHSYEQYF
TRBD2	TRBV5-1	TRBJ2-2	.	TGCGCCAGCAGCTTGAACCGTAAGCGGGAAGACACCGGGGAGCTGTTTTTT	CASSLNRKREDTGELFF
.	TRBV7-8	TRBJ2-7	few	TGTGCCAGCAGCTTAGCGCTCTGGTCCGTCTCCCAGTTC	CASSLALWSVSQF
TRBD1	TRBV19	TRBJ2-2	.	TGTGCCTCTATGAAGGGACAGTCCACCGGGGAGCTGTTTTTT	CASMKGQSTGELFF
.	TRBV18	TRBJ2-7	.	TGTGCCAGCTCAGCCGGGCCTTCCTACGAGCAGTACTTC	CASSAGPSYEQYF
.	TRBV6-2/TRBV6-3	TRBJ2-1	.	TGTGCCAGCAGTTACGTACCGGGGAATGAGCAGTTCTTC	CASSYVPGNEQFF
.	TRBV5-1	TRBJ2-5	.	TGCGCCAGCAGCTTGGCTGGAGGGATCGGGACCCAGTACTTC	CASSLAGGIGTQYF
.	TRBV2	TRBJ2-5	many	TGTGCCAGCAGTGAAGCGCTGTGGTATTCTGAAGAGACCCAGTACTTC	CASSEALWYSEETQYF
TRBD1	TRBV6-5	TRBJ2-7	many	TGTGCCAGCAGTTACGGGGACAGGGGATACGAGCAGTACTTC	CASSYGDRGYEQYF